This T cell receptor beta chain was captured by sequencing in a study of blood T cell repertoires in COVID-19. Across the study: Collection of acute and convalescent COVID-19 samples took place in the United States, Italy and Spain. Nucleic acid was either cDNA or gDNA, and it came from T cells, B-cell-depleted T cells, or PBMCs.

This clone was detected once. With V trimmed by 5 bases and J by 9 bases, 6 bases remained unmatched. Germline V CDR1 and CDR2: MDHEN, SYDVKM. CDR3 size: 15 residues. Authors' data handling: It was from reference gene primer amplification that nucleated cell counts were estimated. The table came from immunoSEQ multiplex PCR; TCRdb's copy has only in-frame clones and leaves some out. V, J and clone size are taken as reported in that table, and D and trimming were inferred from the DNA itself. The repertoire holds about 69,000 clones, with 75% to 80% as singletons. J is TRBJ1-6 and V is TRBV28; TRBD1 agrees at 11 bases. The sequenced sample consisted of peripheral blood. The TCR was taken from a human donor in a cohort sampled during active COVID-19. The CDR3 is CASSPGQGEGSPLHF. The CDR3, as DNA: TGTGCCAGCAGTCCGGGACAGGGGGAGGGTTCACCCCTCCACTTT.